This is a list of T cell receptor beta chains from one sample in a study of shared clonotypes between healthy human individuals. Sequencing was performed with immunoSEQ multiplex PCR; in TCRdb, only in-frame clones are kept and a portion is missing. The table lists some 1,400,000 clones, roughly 95% of them singletons. Sequenced input: naive CD4+ T cells sorted from blood. The receptors originated from a man aged 30 to 45 in good health. CDR3s include the opening cysteine and the closing phenylalanine or tryptophan. Fields, in order: clone size, D gene, J gene, V gene, CDR3 protein, CDR3 DNA. D genes are given only for firm matches. Size is stated for part of the rows, as once, few or many counts, or as a class when the clone is expanded.

abundance: -; d_gene: TRBD1; j_gene: TRBJ1-1; v_gene: TRBV6-1; CDR3aa: CASTPGQSNTEAFF; CDR3nt: TGTGCCAGCACCCCGGGACAGTCGAACACTGAAGCTTTCTTT
abundance: once; d_gene: -; j_gene: TRBJ1-1; v_gene: TRBV7-9; CDR3aa: CASSPQGSWTEAFF; CDR3nt: TGTGCCAGCAGCCCCCAGGGGAGTTGGACTGAAGCTTTCTTT
abundance: -; d_gene: -; j_gene: TRBJ1-1; v_gene: TRBV30; CDR3aa: CAHGFTEAFF; CDR3nt: TGTGCCCACGGCTTCACTGAAGCTTTCTTT
abundance: -; d_gene: -; j_gene: TRBJ2-3; v_gene: TRBV18; CDR3aa: CASSMASSTDTQYF; CDR3nt: TGTGCCAGCTCCATGGCTTCTAGCACAGATACGCAGTATTTT
abundance: -; d_gene: TRBD2; j_gene: TRBJ2-7; v_gene: TRBV10-3; CDR3aa: CAISGFSSGTNEQYF; CDR3nt: TGTGCCATCAGTGGCTTCTCTAGCGGGACGAACGAGCAGTACTTC
abundance: -; d_gene: TRBD1; j_gene: TRBJ2-7; v_gene: TRBV5-6; CDR3aa: CASSLGRGLPYEQYF; CDR3nt: TGTGCCAGCAGCTTGGGCAGGGGGCTTCCCTACGAGCAGTACTTC
abundance: -; d_gene: TRBD2; j_gene: TRBJ2-3; v_gene: TRBV5-4; CDR3aa: CASSRGGSGTSTDTQYF; CDR3nt: TGTGCCAGCAGCCGGGGGGGTAGCGGGACTAGCACAGATACGCAGTATTTT
abundance: -; d_gene: TRBD2; j_gene: TRBJ2-3; v_gene: TRBV15; CDR3aa: CATSRYSGGEHTQYF; CDR3nt: TGTGCCACCAGCCGTTATAGCGGGGGTGAGCATACGCAGTATTTT
abundance: -; d_gene: TRBD1; j_gene: TRBJ2-7; v_gene: TRBV7-9; CDR3aa: CASRPATGTGSYEQYF; CDR3nt: TGTGCCAGCAGACCCGCCACCGGGACAGGGTCCTACGAGCAGTACTTC
abundance: -; d_gene: -; j_gene: TRBJ1-5; v_gene: TRBV28; CDR3aa: CASTFSAGMAKPQHF; CDR3nt: TGTGCCAGCACCTTTTCGGCAGGGATGGCTAAGCCCCAGCATTTT
abundance: -; d_gene: TRBD1; j_gene: TRBJ2-7; v_gene: TRBV11-3; CDR3aa: CASSFRTGAYEQYF; CDR3nt: TGTGCCAGCAGCTTCCGGACAGGGGCCTACGAGCAGTACTTC
abundance: -; d_gene: -; j_gene: TRBJ2-5; v_gene: TRBV7-9; CDR3aa: CATGAPYQETQYF; CDR3nt: TGTGCCACCGGGGCCCCGTACCAAGAGACCCAGTACTTC
abundance: -; d_gene: TRBD1; j_gene: TRBJ1-4; v_gene: TRBV2; CDR3aa: CASSSTGEVGEKLFF; CDR3nt: TGTGCCAGCAGTTCCACAGGGGAAGTCGGGGAAAAACTGTTTTTT
abundance: -; d_gene: TRBD2; j_gene: TRBJ2-2; v_gene: TRBV5-6; CDR3aa: CASSLPRLAVNTGELFF; CDR3nt: TGTGCCAGCAGCTTACCGCGCCTAGCGGTGAACACCGGGGAGCTGTTTTTT
abundance: -; d_gene: TRBD2; j_gene: TRBJ2-1; v_gene: TRBV18; CDR3aa: CASSPLLLAGGTSYNEQFF; CDR3nt: TGTGCCAGCTCACCACTTCTACTAGCGGGAGGGACCTCCTACAATGAGCAGTTCTTC
abundance: -; d_gene: -; j_gene: TRBJ2-1; v_gene: TRBV9; CDR3aa: CASSVGTSREQFF; CDR3nt: TGTGCCAGCAGCGTAGGGACTTCCCGAGAGCAGTTCTTC
abundance: -; d_gene: TRBD2; j_gene: TRBJ2-7; v_gene: TRBV15; CDR3aa: CATSRDGTKSYEQYF; CDR3nt: TGTGCCACCAGCAGAGATGGGACTAAAAGCTACGAGCAGTACTTC
abundance: -; d_gene: -; j_gene: TRBJ1-2; v_gene: TRBV4-1; CDR3aa: CASSRPGGANYGYTF; CDR3nt: TGCGCCAGCAGCCGTCCTGGGGGTGCCAACTATGGCTACACCTTC
abundance: once; d_gene: -; j_gene: TRBJ1-5; v_gene: TRBV18; CDR3aa: CASSPDRVRNAGINNQPQHF; CDR3nt: TGTGCCAGCTCACCAGACAGAGTTCGTAACGCGGGAATAAACAATCAGCCCCAGCATTTT
abundance: -; d_gene: TRBD2; j_gene: TRBJ2-7; v_gene: TRBV6-6; CDR3aa: CASSYSGLADEQYF; CDR3nt: TGTGCCAGCAGTTACTCTGGGCTAGCGGACGAGCAGTACTTC
abundance: -; d_gene: TRBD1; j_gene: TRBJ1-2; v_gene: TRBV5-4; CDR3aa: CASSLGTGNYGYTF; CDR3nt: TGTGCCAGCAGCTTGGGGACAGGCAACTATGGCTACACCTTC
abundance: -; d_gene: TRBD1; j_gene: TRBJ2-1; v_gene: TRBV6-5; CDR3aa: CASSWTGGNYEQFF; CDR3nt: TGTGCCAGCAGCTGGACAGGGGGAAACTATGAGCAGTTCTTC
abundance: -; d_gene: TRBD1; j_gene: TRBJ2-7; v_gene: TRBV9; CDR3aa: CASSESPGTGDVYF; CDR3nt: TGTGCCAGCAGCGAGAGTCCCGGGACAGGGGATGTCTACTTC
abundance: -; d_gene: TRBD2; j_gene: TRBJ2-3; v_gene: TRBV7-3; CDR3aa: CASSLMGRVLAGGTDTQYF; CDR3nt: TGTGCCAGCAGCTTAATGGGAAGGGTCCTAGCGGGAGGCACAGATACGCAGTATTTT
abundance: -; d_gene: -; j_gene: TRBJ2-3; v_gene: TRBV7-9; CDR3aa: CASSLGQYTDTQYF; CDR3nt: TGTGCCAGCAGCTTGGGGCAGTACACAGATACGCAGTATTTT
abundance: -; d_gene: -; j_gene: TRBJ2-1; v_gene: TRBV5-1; CDR3aa: CASSLSTSSYNEQFF; CDR3nt: TGCGCCAGCAGCTTGTCAACTAGCTCCTACAATGAGCAGTTCTTC
abundance: -; d_gene: -; j_gene: TRBJ2-7; v_gene: TRBV7-9; CDR3aa: CASSLTQTGGEQYF; CDR3nt: TGTGCCAGCAGCTTAACCCAAACCGGCGGGGAGCAGTACTTC
abundance: -; d_gene: -; j_gene: TRBJ2-7; v_gene: TRBV15; CDR3aa: CATSREKTVYEQYF; CDR3nt: TGTGCCACCAGCAGAGAAAAAACAGTCTACGAGCAGTACTTC
abundance: -; d_gene: -; j_gene: TRBJ1-1; v_gene: TRBV5-1; CDR3aa: CASSQGPNTEAFF; CDR3nt: TGCGCCAGCAGCCAAGGACCAAACACTGAAGCTTTCTTT
abundance: -; d_gene: -; j_gene: TRBJ2-3; v_gene: TRBV11-2; CDR3aa: CASSTRGDTQYF; CDR3nt: TGTGCCAGCAGCACTAGGGGGGATACGCAGTATTTT
abundance: few; d_gene: -; j_gene: TRBJ2-2; v_gene: TRBV18; CDR3aa: CASSPNRGNTGELFF; CDR3nt: TGTGCCAGCTCACCAAATCGAGGGAACACCGGGGAGCTGTTTTTT
abundance: -; d_gene: -; j_gene: TRBJ1-4; v_gene: TRBV4-1; CDR3aa: CASSQVGEANEKLFF; CDR3nt: TGCGCCAGCAGCCAAGTAGGAGAAGCTAATGAAAAACTGTTTTTT
abundance: -; d_gene: TRBD1; j_gene: TRBJ1-2; v_gene: TRBV6-4; CDR3aa: CASSATGAWPYGYTF; CDR3nt: TGTGCCAGCAGTGCCACAGGGGCCTGGCCCTATGGCTACACCTTC
abundance: -; d_gene: -; j_gene: TRBJ1-5; v_gene: TRBV5-5; CDR3aa: CASSKFSDSFNQPQHF; CDR3nt: TGTGCCAGCAGCAAATTCTCCGACAGCTTTAATCAGCCCCAGCATTTT
abundance: -; d_gene: TRBD1; j_gene: TRBJ2-7; v_gene: TRBV2; CDR3aa: CASGPTGIPYEQYF; CDR3nt: TGTGCCAGCGGACCGACAGGGATTCCCTACGAGCAGTACTTC
abundance: -; d_gene: -; j_gene: TRBJ2-7; v_gene: TRBV5-4; CDR3aa: CASSLKSRDTAYEQYF; CDR3nt: TGTGCCAGCAGCTTAAAGAGCCGGGACACTGCCTACGAGCAGTACTTC
abundance: -; d_gene: TRBD1; j_gene: TRBJ1-3; v_gene: TRBV2; CDR3aa: CASSARGRWDTIYF; CDR3nt: TGTGCCAGCAGCGCAAGGGGGCGGTGGGACACCATATATTTT
abundance: -; d_gene: TRBD2; j_gene: TRBJ2-3; v_gene: TRBV10-1; CDR3aa: CASSESRLAGGPHTQYF; CDR3nt: TGCGCCAGCAGTGAGTCCCGACTAGCGGGAGGGCCACATACGCAGTATTTT
abundance: -; d_gene: TRBD2; j_gene: TRBJ2-3; v_gene: TRBV25-1; CDR3aa: CASSPLEGLHTQYF; CDR3nt: TGTGCCAGCAGCCCCCTCGAGGGACTACATACGCAGTATTTT
abundance: -; d_gene: -; j_gene: TRBJ1-2; v_gene: TRBV5-4; CDR3aa: CASSLSGTYGYTF; CDR3nt: TGTGCCAGCAGCTTGTCAGGGACTTATGGCTACACCTTC
abundance: -; d_gene: -; j_gene: TRBJ2-5; v_gene: TRBV6-5; CDR3aa: CASIGQQETQYF; CDR3nt: TGTGCCAGCATAGGACAGCAAGAGACCCAGTACTTC
abundance: -; d_gene: -; j_gene: TRBJ2-7; v_gene: TRBV5-1; CDR3aa: CASSLAVTGYEQYF; CDR3nt: TGCGCCAGCAGCTTGGCTGTTACTGGCTACGAGCAGTACTTC
abundance: once; d_gene: -; j_gene: TRBJ2-7; v_gene: TRBV18; CDR3aa: CASSPRSGLQSYEQYF; CDR3nt: TGTGCCAGCTCACCACGAAGCGGGTTACAGTCCTACGAGCAGTACTTC
abundance: -; d_gene: TRBD2; j_gene: TRBJ2-7; v_gene: TRBV11-2; CDR3aa: CASSFFPSGRQNEQYF; CDR3nt: TGTGCCAGCAGCTTTTTTCCTAGCGGGAGACAAAACGAGCAGTACTTC
abundance: -; d_gene: -; j_gene: TRBJ2-1; v_gene: TRBV6-5; CDR3aa: CASSLGPSEFF; CDR3nt: TGTGCCAGCAGTCTGGGACCTTCGGAGTTCTTC
abundance: -; d_gene: -; j_gene: TRBJ1-5; v_gene: TRBV7-2; CDR3aa: CASSLRGQKNQPQHF; CDR3nt: TGTGCCAGCAGCTTACGCGGGCAGAAGAATCAGCCCCAGCATTTT
abundance: -; d_gene: -; j_gene: TRBJ1-4; v_gene: TRBV5-1; CDR3aa: CASSKGTANNEKLFF; CDR3nt: TGCGCCAGCAGCAAGGGGACCGCCAATAATGAAAAACTGTTTTTT
abundance: -; d_gene: TRBD1; j_gene: TRBJ2-7; v_gene: TRBV5-1; CDR3aa: CASSAQPPGQGVHEQYF; CDR3nt: TGCGCCAGCAGCGCACAACCCCCGGGACAGGGAGTCCACGAGCAGTACTTC